This T cell receptor beta chain stems from a study of OX40 agonist ivuxolimab in advanced cancers. Profiled with immunoSEQ multiplex PCR; TCRdb holds only in-frame clones, not every one. The repertoire holds about 40,000 clones, with roughly 85% as singletons. Germline values: CDR1 MGHDK, CDR2 SYGVNS. Deletions cut 5 bases from V and 4 bases from J, with 12 bases between. The CDR3 length is 13 residues. V usage is TRBV25-1 and J usage is TRBJ2-7, with D perhaps TRBD1 (5 bases). The source is an adult with an advanced solid tumor such as melanoma, head and neck, liver or kidney cancer. Sequenced here: CD4+ or CD8+ T cells sorted from blood, sampled in a trial of the OX40 agonist ivuxolimab. Here the CDR3 DNA reads TGTGCCAGCAGTTTCCAGGGTGGGTACGAGCAGTACTTC. Amino acids: CASSFQGGYEQYF.